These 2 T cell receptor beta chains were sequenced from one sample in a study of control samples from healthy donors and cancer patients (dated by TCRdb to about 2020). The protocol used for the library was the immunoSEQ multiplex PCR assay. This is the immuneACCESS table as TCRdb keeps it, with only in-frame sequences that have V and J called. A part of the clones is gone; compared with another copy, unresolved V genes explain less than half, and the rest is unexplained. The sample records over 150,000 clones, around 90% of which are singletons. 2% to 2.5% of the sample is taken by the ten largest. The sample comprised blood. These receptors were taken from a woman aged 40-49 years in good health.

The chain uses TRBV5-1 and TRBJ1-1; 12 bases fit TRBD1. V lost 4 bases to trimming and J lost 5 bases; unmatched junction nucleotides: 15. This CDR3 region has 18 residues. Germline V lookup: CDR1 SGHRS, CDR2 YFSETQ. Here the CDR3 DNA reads TGCGCCAGCAGCAAAGCTCGGGACAGGGGGCAATTGAGGACTGAAGCTTTCTTT. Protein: CASSKARDRGQLRTEAFF.

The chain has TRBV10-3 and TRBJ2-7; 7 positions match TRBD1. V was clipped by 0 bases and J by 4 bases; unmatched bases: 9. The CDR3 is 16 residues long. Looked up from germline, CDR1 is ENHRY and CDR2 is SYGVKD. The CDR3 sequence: CAISESGDSLLYEQYF. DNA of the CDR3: TGTGCCATCAGTGAGTCTGGGGACAGCCTATTGTACGAGCAGTACTTC.